This TCR beta chain derives from a study of cytomegalovirus exposure and HLA in healthy donors (TCRdb year 2017). About the full investigation: An earlier analysis of 587 of the donors reported 250 to 350 Gb of sequence data and 95 million to 140 million unique TCR beta sequences obtained from about 200 million T cells. An early release that covered about 640 HLA-typed donors contained about 290 gigabases of sequencing data and approximately 85 million unique TCR sequences. Among the roughly 400 genotyped donors, 75% to 90% belonged to the genetic ancestry cluster associated with self-reported Caucasian donors. The study aimed to test whether signatures of past pathogen exposure could be identified by cataloging public T cell receptors. The study used immunosequencing to profile the T cell repertoires of hundreds of subjects and linked those repertoires to cytomegalovirus serostatus. A separate validation cohort of approximately 130 different subjects was used in addition to the approximately 640-subject first cohort. High-throughput TCR immunosequencing, statistical association of individual TCRs with disease status, and machine learning were combined to predict cytomegalovirus infection status. A later analysis re-examined previously published TCR beta repertoires from roughly 720 donors and added high-resolution HLA genotyping to investigate patterns of TCR occurrence. The later analysis used no new phenotypic data to find candidate immune exposures, relying instead on TCR beta sequences and their occurrence across donors. To decide whether each TCR beta V gene segment behaved as functional or pseudogenic, an earlier analysis of over 500 of the donors relied on high-throughput TCR beta sequencing. Alongside the repertoire data, information on donor age, sex, ethnicity and CMV serostatus was compiled. A later genetic analysis took genome-wide SNP genotypes for about 55% of the roughly 670 donors and used that subset as a discovery cohort. All discovery cohort repertoires had been generated on a single sequencing platform. Class I and class II HLA loci were covered by the typing at four-digit resolution. The number of typed donors differed by locus: roughly 620-640 for A, B, C, DRB1 and DQB1; approximately 530 for DQA1; fewer than 610 for DPA1; and 400 to 480 for DPB1. Roughly 5 DR-DQ haplotypes were handled as single units for association and clustering, since linkage in the cohort was strong. Among several hundred genotyped donors of the cohort, an average of about 220,000 unique TCR beta nucleotide sequences was sequenced per donor, of which about 19% were non-productive. On the study overall, not on this receptor specifically: V-gene and J-gene trimming of TCR beta chains was associated with a missense DCLRE1C variant in a later genetic analysis, and the association was replicated in an independent cohort. The study gave a list of about 150 TCR beta chains associated with cytomegalovirus. Correlated functional status among segregating V segments might be attributable to linkage disequilibrium, but an unknown experimental factor could not be ruled out. The earlier analysis of some 540 of the donors excluded over 15 rarely observed V segments, including chromosome 9 orphons, because counts were too low. In a later analysis, several top co-occurrence clusters were reported to appear linked to parvovirus B19, influenza, CMV and Epstein-Barr virus. CMV serostatus was the only immune exposure information available for the cohort. In vitro tests confirmed that three of the cytomegalovirus-associated TCR beta chains recognize cytomegalovirus antigens. In this cohort, only TCR beta chains were sequenced, and detectable features were limited by the absence of alpha or paired-chain data. Because some donors lacked HLA typing at each locus, the association tests relied only on the typed subset. Most CMV-associated TCR beta chains appeared to be HLA-restricted in a later analysis, and the HLA associations seemed to be driven largely by CMV exposure. According to a later genetic analysis, donors in an Asian-associated ancestry cluster had fewer N-insertions in productive TCRs than the roughly 700-donor mean. Assigning TCR associations to individual alleles was difficult when HLA alleles, especially DR and DQ, strongly co-occurred. According to the authors, the approach could potentially be generalized to other disease states and immunological phenotypes. A later analysis found that HLA-associated TCR beta chains were more clonally expanded and had lower generation probabilities than equally common non-associated chains. Most TCR sequences were seen in very few donors, while some public TCRs were found in many individuals. A cluster of highly shared sequence variants was judged likely to represent a technical artifact of the sequencing pipeline. According to a later analysis, TCR association rates differed among HLA loci, with DRB1 alleles showing the most associated TCRs and HLA-C alleles showing the fewest. In an earlier analysis of 587 of the donors, most TCR beta V segments appeared in productive rearrangements about 87% or about 30% of the time, broadly matching IMGT annotations. A further reported finding was that TCR beta sequences accurately predicted the HLA-A and HLA-B alleles for most subjects in the first cohort. The presence/absence analyses assumed that sequencing depth was roughly uniform across donors, and that assumption may not be true. A later analysis associated about 17,000 TCR beta sequences with specific HLA alleles at a false discovery rate of 0.05. Some IMGT-functional V segments, including TRBV6-2 and TRBV6-3, could not be distinguished by the 87-base-pair reads and were therefore excluded. The classifier was reported to diagnose cytomegalovirus status with high specificity and sensitivity in both the original cohort and the validation cohort.

Concerning this clone: Its antigen specificity is not known. One base away there is no much larger clone; base qualities are not given.

The library was produced with the immunoSEQ multiplex PCR assay. For the multiplex PCR, a mixture combining 60 forward primers for TCR Vbeta segments and 13 reverse primers for TCR Jbeta segments was used. The CDR3 region of rearranged TCR beta genes was amplified from genomic DNA with a multiplex PCR assay. The Illumina HiSeq System was used to sequence the amplified TCR beta libraries as 87-base-pair reads. In the paper's pipeline: In a later analysis, 80 million or so unique TCR beta chains were counted across the roughly 670 repertoires, and approximately 11 million of these chains were shared by at least two donors. Raw reads were error-corrected and collapsed into unique sequences with a nearest-neighbor algorithm that merged closely related sequences to remove PCR and sequencing errors. V, D and J gene segments were assigned by aligning CDR3 sequences to IMGT reference sequences. For a sequence to be retained, a match of at least six nucleotides to both a V gene segment and a J gene segment was required. A rearrangement counted as productive if the CDR3 had no stop codons and remained in frame with V and J, and every other rearrangement counted as non-productive. CDR3 was defined according to IMGT convention as the region running from the second conserved V-encoded cysteine to the conserved J-encoded phenylalanine. Sequences without an unambiguous match to a single V gene segment were excluded from the earlier analysis of 450 to 650 of the donors. In an earlier analysis of several hundred of the donors, V segments were called functional above 56.7% productive rearrangements and were called segregating when the between-donor standard deviation exceeded 5%. To diagnose cytomegalovirus status from the catalog of TCR beta chain sequences, a statistical classification framework was built. In a later analysis, TCR nucleotide sequences were compared against IMGT/GENE-DB human TR gene sequences so that V and J genes could be assigned. In a later analysis, CDR3 sequences and most-parsimonious VDJ recombination scenarios were assigned using the TCRdist pipeline. A later analysis defined each TCR beta chain by its CDR3 amino acid sequence plus V-gene family, and excluded reads lacking a unique V-gene family. A later analysis removed several hundred highly shared, low-generation-probability nucleotide sequences to deal with suspected cross-contamination and a sequencing artifact. In a later analysis, a clonal expansion index was calculated for each public chain from normalized within-repertoire ranks of inferred template counts. In a later analysis, generation probabilities were computed with a VDJ recombination model fitted to out-of-frame rearrangements, and the resulting probabilities were checked against IGoR. A later analysis scored TCR-TCR, TCR-HLA and TCR-CMV co-occurrence with hypergeometric tests, applying a repertoire-size bias correction to TCR pairs. In a later analysis, false discovery rates were estimated by permuting HLA or CMV assignments 20 times. In a later analysis, co-occurring TCRs were grouped using DBSCAN, with TCRdist sequence similarity added in when clustering inside HLA-allele-positive subsets. For co-occurrence clustering, repertoires with fewer than 30,000 or more than 120,000 public chains were excluded, along with five or six repertoires with anomalous nucleotide sharing. In TCRdb, the immuneACCESS table is reduced to in-frame sequences with V and J assigned. These tables do not hold every clone; where another copy was compared, an unresolved V gene accounts for under half, and the others remain unexplained. Clone size and V and J calls were adopted from that table, with D and trimming inferred from the DNA. For this sample there are about 170,000 clones; around 81% appear just once. Of the sample, 2% to 2.5% is held by the ten largest clones.

The cohort was made up of 500 to 850 healthy bone marrow donors. At the time of sampling, every cohort member was nominally healthy, though immune exposures that went unrecorded were likely present. The donor tested CMV seropositive, placing the donor among the approximately 310 seropositive members of the cohort. A peripheral blood sample was collected from each donor, and TCR beta sequencing was performed on peripheral blood mononuclear cells. The Qiagen DNeasy Blood Extraction Kit was used to extract genomic DNA from the blood cell samples. Looking up the germline V gene yields CDR1 SGHNT and CDR2 YENEEA. The germline V end is reduced by 5 bases and the J end by 1 base; junction bases left unmatched: 2. Counted from cysteine to phenylalanine, this CDR3 has 14 amino acids. The read is trimmed to its CDR3 DNA, 42 bases read in frame from base 1.

Sample: PBMCs. The sequence was obtained from a woman under 40 in good health and CMV-seropositive. The rearrangement joined TRBV11-3 to TRBJ2-3, with TRBD2 matching 8 junction bases. Read as DNA, the sequence is TGTGCCAGCAGCACTAGCGGACGCACAGATACGCAGTATTTT. Its protein is CASSTSGRTDTQYF.